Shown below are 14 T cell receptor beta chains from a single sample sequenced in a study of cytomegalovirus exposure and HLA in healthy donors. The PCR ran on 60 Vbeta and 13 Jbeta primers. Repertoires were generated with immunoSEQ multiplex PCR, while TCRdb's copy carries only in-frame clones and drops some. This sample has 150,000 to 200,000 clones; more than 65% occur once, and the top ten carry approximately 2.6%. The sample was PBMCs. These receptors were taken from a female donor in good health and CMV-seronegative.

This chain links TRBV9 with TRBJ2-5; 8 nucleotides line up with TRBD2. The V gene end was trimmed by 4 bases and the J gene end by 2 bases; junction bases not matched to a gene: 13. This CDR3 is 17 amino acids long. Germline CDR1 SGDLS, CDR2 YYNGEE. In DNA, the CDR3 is TGTGCCAGCAGCTTAGGACACGGGGGGGCGGTACAAGAGACCCAGTACTTC. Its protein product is CASSLGHGGAVQETQYF.

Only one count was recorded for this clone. CDR3: CASSLQGSYGYTF. DNA of the CDR3: TGTGCCAGCAGCTTGCAGGGTAGCTATGGCTACACCTTC. The chain links TRBV5-4 to TRBJ1-2, with D possibly being TRBD1 (5 bases). The length of the CDR3 is 13 residues. V lost 1 base, J lost 4 bases, and 8 bases lay in between. Germline V gene data show CDR1 as SGHNT and CDR2 as YYREEE (reference sequence). Full variable domain (rest looked up from reference TRBV5-4 and TRBJ1-2): ETGVTQSPTHLIKTRGQQVTLRCSSQSGHNTVSWYQQALGQGPQFIFQYYREEENGRGNFPPRFSGLQFPNYSSELNVNALELDDSALYLCASSLQGSYGYTFGSGTRLTVV.

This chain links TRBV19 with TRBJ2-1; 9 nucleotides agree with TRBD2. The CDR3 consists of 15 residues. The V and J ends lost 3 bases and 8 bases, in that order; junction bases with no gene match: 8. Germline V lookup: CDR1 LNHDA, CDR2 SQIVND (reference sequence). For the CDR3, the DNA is TGTGCCAGTAGTATCGGCGGGAGGGCCATCGATGAGCAGTTCTTC. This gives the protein CASSIGGRAIDEQFF.

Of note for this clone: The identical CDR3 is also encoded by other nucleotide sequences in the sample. DNA of the CDR3: TGTGCCAGCAGCGTGGGCAGCTCCTACGAGCAGTACTTC. As protein: CASSVGSSYEQYF. The chain has TRBV9 and TRBJ2-7; D not resolved. V shed 2 bases and J shed 0 bases, with 6 bases lying between them. From germline, CDR1 is SGDLS and CDR2 YYNGEE. The CDR3 length is 13 residues.

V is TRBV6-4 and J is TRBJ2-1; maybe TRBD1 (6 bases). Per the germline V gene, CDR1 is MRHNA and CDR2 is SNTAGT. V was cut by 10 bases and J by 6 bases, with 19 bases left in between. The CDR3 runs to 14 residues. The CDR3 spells CAIKAGVWVNEQFF. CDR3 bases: TGTGCCATAAAGGCAGGGGTATGGGTCAATGAGCAGTTCTTC.

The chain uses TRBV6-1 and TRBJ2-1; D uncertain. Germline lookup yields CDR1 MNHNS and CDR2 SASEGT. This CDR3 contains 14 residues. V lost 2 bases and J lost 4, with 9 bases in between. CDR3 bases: TGTGCCAGCAGTGAACTCTCAGTGTACAATGAGCAGTTCTTC. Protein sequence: CASSELSVYNEQFF.

CDR3 amino acids: CASSMRINTEAFF. CDR3 DNA: TGTGCCAGTAGTATGCGGATCAACACTGAAGCTTTCTTT. The J gene is TRBJ1-1, the V gene TRBV19; D remains unclear. Germline lookup yields CDR1 LNHDA and CDR2 SQIVND (reference sequence). This CDR3 contains 13 residues. V was shortened by 3 bases and J by 2 bases, with 7 bases between the two germline ends.

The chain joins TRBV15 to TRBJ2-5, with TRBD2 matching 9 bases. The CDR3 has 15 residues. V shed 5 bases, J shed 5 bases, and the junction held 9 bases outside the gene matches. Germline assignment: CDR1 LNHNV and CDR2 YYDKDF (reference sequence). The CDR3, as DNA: TGTGCCACCAGCTCTGGCGGGGGGGGCGGGGAGACCCAGTACTTC. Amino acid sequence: CATSSGGGGGETQYF.

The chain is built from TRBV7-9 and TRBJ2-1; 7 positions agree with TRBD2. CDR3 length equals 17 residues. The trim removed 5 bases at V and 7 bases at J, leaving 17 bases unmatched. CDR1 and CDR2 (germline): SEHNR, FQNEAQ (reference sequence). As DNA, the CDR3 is TGTGCCAGCAGCCCCTCGCGGGGGAGGGTAGGCGTAAATGAGCAGTTCTTC. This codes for CASSPSRGRVGVNEQFF. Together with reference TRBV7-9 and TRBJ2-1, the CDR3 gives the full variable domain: DTGVSQNPRHKITKRGQNVTFRCDPISEHNRLYWYRQTLGQGPEFLTYFQNEAQLEKSRLLSDRFSAERPKGSFSTLEIQRTEQGDSAMYLCASSPSRGRVGVNEQFFGPGTRLTVL.

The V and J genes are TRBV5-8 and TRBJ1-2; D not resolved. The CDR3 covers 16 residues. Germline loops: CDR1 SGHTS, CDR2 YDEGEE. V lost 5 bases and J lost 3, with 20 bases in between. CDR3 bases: TGTGCCAGCAGTCCTTTTTTACGGGGTCTTGACTATGGCTACACCTTC. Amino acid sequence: CASSPFLRGLDYGYTF.

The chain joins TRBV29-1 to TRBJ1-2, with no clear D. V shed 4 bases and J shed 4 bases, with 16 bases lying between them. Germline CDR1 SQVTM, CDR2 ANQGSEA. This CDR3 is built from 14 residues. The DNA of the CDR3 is TGCAGCGTTGTAAGGGAGCCTGCCGGCTATGGCTACACCTTC. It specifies CSVVREPAGYGYTF.

This chain's CDR3 is CASSQAGAETQYF. CDR3 nucleotides: TGTGCCAGCAGTCAGGCTGGGGCGGAGACCCAGTACTTC. The rearrangement joins TRBV6-6 to TRBJ2-5; possibly TRBD1 for D (5 bases). This CDR3 has 13 residues. Germline CDR1 MNHNY, CDR2 SVGAGI (reference sequence). V shed 5 bases and J shed 5 bases, with 12 bases lying between them.

CDR3 DNA: TGTGCCAGCCGAGCTATTGGACAGGGCTCCTACGAGCAGTACTTC. Translating it yields CASRAIGQGSYEQYF. This rearrangement joins TRBV7-2 to TRBJ2-7, with 8 bases fitting TRBD1. Germline V lookup: CDR1 SGHTA, CDR2 FQGNSA. This CDR3 spans 15 amino acids. V shed 8 bases, J shed 0 bases, and the junction held 9 bases outside the gene matches.

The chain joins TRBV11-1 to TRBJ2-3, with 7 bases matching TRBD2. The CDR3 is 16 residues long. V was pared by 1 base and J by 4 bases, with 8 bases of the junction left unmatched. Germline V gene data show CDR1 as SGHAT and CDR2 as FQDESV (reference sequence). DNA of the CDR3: TGTGCCAGCAGCTTAGTGGGGGAGGGACTATCAGATACGCAGTATTTT. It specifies CASSLVGEGLSDTQYF.